This entry lists 9 T cell receptor beta chains sequenced from one sample in a study of cytomegalovirus exposure and HLA in healthy donors. 13 Jbeta primers and 60 Vbeta primers were used for the PCR. Profiling relied on immunoSEQ multiplex PCR, and the TCRdb table lists in-frame clones only, not all of them. The profile shows around 300,000 clones, under 80% of them singletons. The sequencing input was PBMCs. Source of these receptors: a female donor in good health and CMV-seronegative.

The chain uses TRBV27 and TRBJ2-3, with 10 bases lining up with TRBD2. V was pared by 9 bases and J by 6 bases, with 18 bases of the junction left unmatched. Germline CDR1 is MNHEY and CDR2 is SMNVEV (reference sequence). This CDR3 comprises 17 residues. CDR3 bases: TGTGCCAGTTCCGGCCGAGCTAGCGGGAGTTTTTGGGATACGCAGTATTTT. It codes for CASSGRASGSFWDTQYF.

V is TRBV30 and J is TRBJ2-2, with D possibly matching TRBD1 (6 bases). V was clipped by 3 bases and J by 1 base, with 15 bases between them. The germline CDR1 and CDR2 sequences are GTSNPN and SVGIG (reference sequence). This CDR3 is 16 amino acids long. The CDR3 DNA reads TGTGCCTGGAGCGACGAGGGACATCAGAACACCGGGGAGCTGTTTTTT. It translates to CAWSDEGHQNTGELFF.

This clone came up once. The chain employs TRBV11-2 and TRBJ2-3; a possible D gene is TRBD1 (6 bases). Germline V gives CDR1 SGHAT, CDR2 FQNNGV. There are 14 residues in the CDR3. V lost 5 bases and J 5 bases, leaving 14 bases between the germline ends. For the CDR3, the DNA is TGTGCCAGCAGCCCAGGGGCGTATGGAGATACGCAGTATTTT. This translates into CASSPGAYGDTQYF.

The chain joins TRBV5-6 to TRBJ2-1, with 7 bases matching TRBD2. The trim removed 4 bases at V and 0 bases at J, leaving 4 bases unmatched. Germline-derived CDR1 and CDR2 are SGHDT and YYEEEE. The CDR3 consists of 15 residues. The CDR3: CASSPGLVSYNEQFF. The CDR3 region has the DNA TGTGCCAGCAGCCCAGGACTAGTCTCCTACAATGAGCAGTTCTTC. The full variable domain, completed using reference TRBV5-6 and TRBJ2-1, is DAGVTQSPTHLIKTRGQQVTLRCSPKSGHDTVSWYQQALGQGPQFIFQYYEEEERQRGNFPDRFSGHQFPNYSSELNVNALLLGDSALYLCASSPGLVSYNEQFFGPGTRLTVL.

Only a few counts were recorded for this clone. The gene calls are TRBV5-6 and TRBJ2-7; D remains ambiguous. Germline V CDR1 and CDR2: SGHDT, YYEEEE. The CDR3 consists of 12 residues. Deletions cut 3 bases from V and 4 bases from J, with 8 bases between. CDR3 DNA: TGTGCCAGCAGCTCGACCAGGTACGAGCAGTACTTC. Amino acids: CASSSTRYEQYF.

V and J are TRBV19 and TRBJ1-3; D call uncertain. Per the germline V gene, CDR1 is LNHDA and CDR2 is SQIVND (reference sequence). Trimming stripped 9 bases from V and 0 bases from J, with 15 bases between. CDR3 length equals 15 residues. DNA of the CDR3: TGTGCCAGCAAGACTGTATCGAGCTCTGGAAACACCATATATTTT. This codes for CASKTVSSSGNTIYF.

Worth noting for this clone: The junction does not match germline at one end; this may be a read error. The chain uses TRBV7-9 and TRBJ2-7, with TRBD1 identical over 8 bases. This CDR3 region has 14 residues. Germline CDR1 reads SEHNR; CDR2 reads FQNEAQ (reference sequence). CDR3 sequence (DNA): TGTTCCAGCAGCTGGGACAGGTTATCCTACGAGCAGTACTTC. Protein: CSSSWDRLSYEQYF. Complete variable domain (other parts from reference TRBV7-9 and TRBJ2-7): DTGVSQNPRHKITKRGQNVTFRCDPISEHNRLYWYRQTLGQGPEFLTYFQNEAQLEKSRLLSDRFSAERPKGSFSTLEIQRTEQGDSAMYLCSSSWDRLSYEQYFGPGTRLTVT.

V gene TRBV7-9 combines with J gene TRBJ1-1; D is unclear. The CDR3 is 14 residues long. Trimming removed 1 base at V and 1 base at J, with 7 bases between. Germline assignment: CDR1 SEHNR and CDR2 FQNEAQ (reference sequence). The CDR3: CASSLVAGNTEAFF. Written as DNA, the CDR3 is TGTGCCAGCAGCTTAGTCGCGGGGAACACTGAAGCTTTCTTT.

This chain joins TRBV2 and TRBJ1-1; 7 bases fit TRBD1. Germline assignment: CDR1 SNHLY and CDR2 FYNNEI. J lost 4 bases, V lost 4 bases, and 3 bases had no gene match. The CDR3 consists of 13 residues. CDR3 sequence (DNA): TGTGCCAGCAGTGTGGCAGGGGGCACTGAAGCTTTCTTT. Translated: CASSVAGGTEAFF.